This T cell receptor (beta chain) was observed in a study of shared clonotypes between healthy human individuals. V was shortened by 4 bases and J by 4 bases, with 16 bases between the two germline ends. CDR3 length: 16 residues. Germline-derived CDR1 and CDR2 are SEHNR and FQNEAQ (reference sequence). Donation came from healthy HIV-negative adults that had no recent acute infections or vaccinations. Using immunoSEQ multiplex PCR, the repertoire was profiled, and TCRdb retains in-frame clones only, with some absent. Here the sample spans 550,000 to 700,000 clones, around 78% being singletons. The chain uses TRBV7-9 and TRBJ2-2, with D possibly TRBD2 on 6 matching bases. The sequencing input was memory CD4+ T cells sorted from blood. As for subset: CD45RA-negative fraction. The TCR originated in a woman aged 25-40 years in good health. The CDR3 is CASSSMTGLITGELFF. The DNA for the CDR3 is TGTGCCAGCAGCTCAATGACCGGACTAATCACCGGGGAGCTGTTTTTT.